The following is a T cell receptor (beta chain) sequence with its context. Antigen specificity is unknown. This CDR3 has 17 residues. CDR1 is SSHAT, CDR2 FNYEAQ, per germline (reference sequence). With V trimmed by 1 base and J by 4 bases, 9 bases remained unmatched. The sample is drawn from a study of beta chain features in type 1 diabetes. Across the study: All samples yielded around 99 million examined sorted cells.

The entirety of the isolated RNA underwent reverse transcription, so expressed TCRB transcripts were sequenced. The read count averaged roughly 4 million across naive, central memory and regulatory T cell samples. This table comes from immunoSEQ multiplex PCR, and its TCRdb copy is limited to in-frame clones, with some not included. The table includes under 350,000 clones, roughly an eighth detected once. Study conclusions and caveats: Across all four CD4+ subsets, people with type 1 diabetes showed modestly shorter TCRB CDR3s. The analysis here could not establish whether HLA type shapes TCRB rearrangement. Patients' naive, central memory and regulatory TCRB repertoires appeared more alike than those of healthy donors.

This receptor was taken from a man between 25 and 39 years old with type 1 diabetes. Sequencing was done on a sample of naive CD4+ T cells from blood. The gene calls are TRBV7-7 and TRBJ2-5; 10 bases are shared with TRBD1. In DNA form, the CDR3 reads TGTGCCAGCAGCTTAGGATGGGACAGGGGATTAGGAGAGACCCAGTACTTC. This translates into CASSLGWDRGLGETQYF.